This passage covers 23 T cell receptor beta chains from one sample sequenced in a study of PD-L1 blockade in urothelial cancer. Method: immunoSEQ multiplex PCR; TCRdb's copy keeps in-frame clones and lacks some. The sample carries more than 45,000 clones, about 87% recorded once. This specimen was PBMCs, taken around atezolizumab (anti-PD-L1) treatment. These receptors came from an elderly man with urothelial cancer.

This clone was counted a single time. V is TRBV19 and J is TRBJ2-1; 7 bases line up with TRBD2. The germline gives CDR1 LNHDA, CDR2 SQIVND (reference sequence). Trimming at V came to 6 bases and at J to 9 bases, leaving 14 bases not matched to a gene. The CDR3 is 15 residues long. CDR3 region: CASSPLGGGRGEQFF. Written as DNA, the CDR3 is TGTGCCAGTAGCCCCTTGGGGGGAGGGCGGGGTGAGCAGTTCTTC.

About this clone itself: Other DNA sequences in this specimen translate into the identical CDR3. The rearrangement joins TRBV7-9 to TRBJ1-4, with 8 positions matching TRBD1. Germline V gene data show CDR1 as SEHNR and CDR2 as FQNEAQ (reference sequence). The CDR3 contains 16 residues. V lost 4 bases and J lost 3; bases outside the gene matches: 7. For the CDR3, the DNA is TGTGCCAGCAGCTCCGACAGGGGAAGGGCTAATGAAAAACTGTTTTTT. The encoded protein is CASSSDRGRANEKLFF.

The V call is TRBV18, the J call TRBJ1-1; weak D call: TRBD1 (6 bases). V was pared by 4 bases and J by 2 bases, with 14 bases between. The CDR3 covers 15 residues. Germline CDR1 KGHSH, CDR2 LQKENI. For the CDR3, the DNA is TGTGCCAGCTCACTAAAACAGGGTATAAACACTGAAGCTTTCTTT. Translated, it gives CASSLKQGINTEAFF.

The chain is built from TRBV6-5 and TRBJ2-3, with D possibly being TRBD2 (5 bases). In germline, CDR1 is MNHEY, CDR2 SVGAGI. This CDR3 is 13 amino acids long. V dropped 6 bases and J dropped 2 bases, with 9 bases sitting between them. CDR3 residues: CASRPGFTDTQYF. For the CDR3, the DNA is TGTGCCAGCAGGCCGGGATTCACAGATACGCAGTATTTT.

The CDR3, as DNA: TGTGCCAGCAGTGCCCCCACGGTTTCTAACTATGGCTACACCTTC. It yields the protein CASSAPTVSNYGYTF. This chain joins TRBV28 and TRBJ1-2; D is undetermined. The CDR3 extends over 15 amino acids. Deletions cut 5 bases from V and 0 bases from J, with 13 bases between. Per the germline V gene, CDR1 is MDHEN and CDR2 is SYDVKM.

The chain recombines TRBV18 with TRBJ2-3, with 9 bases that match TRBD2. Trimming removed 6 bases from V and 0 bases from J; junction bases left unmatched: 10. This CDR3 has 17 amino acids. Per the germline V gene, CDR1 is KGHSH and CDR2 is LQKENI. The CDR3 DNA sequence: TGTGCCAGCTCGCCCCGAGGTAGCGGGGGTAGCACAGATACGCAGTATTTT. It yields the protein CASSPRGSGGSTDTQYF.

Here the CDR3 reads CASSPDTGFGNNEQFF. DNA of the CDR3: TGTGCCAGCTCACCAGATACAGGGTTTGGGAACAATGAGCAGTTCTTC. This chain joins TRBV18 and TRBJ2-1; maybe TRBD1 (6 bases). The V end lost 2 bases, the J end lost 5 bases, and 16 bases lay between the germline ends. Germline CDR1 and CDR2: KGHSH and LQKENI. The CDR3 length is 16 residues. Full variable domain (rest looked up from reference TRBV18 and TRBJ2-1): NAGVMQNPRHLVRRRGQEARLRCSPMKGHSHVYWYRQLPEEGLKFMVYLQKENIIDESGMPKERFSAEFPKEGPSILRIQQVVRGDSAAYFCASSPDTGFGNNEQFFGPGTRLTVL.

The rearrangement links TRBV5-5 to TRBJ2-2, with 14 bases identical to TRBD2. J lost 1 base, V lost 3 bases, and 2 bases had no gene match. The CDR3 is 17 amino acids. Germline assignment: CDR1 SGHKS and CDR2 YYEKEE (reference sequence). CDR3 coding DNA: TGTGCCAGCAGCTGGGGGACTAGCGGGGGGAACACCGGGGAGCTGTTTTTT. It specifies CASSWGTSGGNTGELFF. The complete variable domain, with remaining parts taken from reference TRBV5-5 and TRBJ2-2, reads DAGVTQSPTHLIKTRGQQVTLRCSPISGHKSVSWYQQVLGQGPQFIFQYYEKEERGRGNFPDRFSARQFPNYSSELNVNALLLGDSALYLCASSWGTSGGNTGELFFGEGSRLTVL.

This chain uses TRBV2 with TRBJ2-6, with 7 bases aligning to TRBD2. Germline V lookup: CDR1 SNHLY, CDR2 FYNNEI. This CDR3 comprises 18 residues. Trimming cost V 7 bases and J 0 bases; bases outside gene matches: 12. The DNA for the CDR3 is TGTGCCAGCATGGAGGTCGGGGGGTACATCTCTGGGGCCAACGTCCTGACTTTC. It translates to CASMEVGGYISGANVLTF.

The chain combines TRBV2 with TRBJ2-7, with D possibly TRBD1 on 6 matching bases. Germline V gene sequence: CDR1 SNHLY, CDR2 FYNNEI. The CDR3 length is 14 residues. Trimming removed 5 bases from V and 3 bases from J, with 14 bases in between. CDR3 protein: CASSTRTASYEQYF. For the CDR3, the DNA is TGTGCCAGCAGTACAAGGACAGCAAGCTACGAGCAGTACTTC.

The V and J genes are TRBV6-1 and TRBJ2-7; 10 bases agree with TRBD1. Germline V gives CDR1 MNHNS, CDR2 SASEGT. This CDR3 contains 15 residues. The junction had 5 bases not matched to a gene; V was cut back by 4 bases and J by 2 bases. This chain's CDR3 is CASSVAGTGAYEQYF. As DNA, the CDR3 is TGTGCCAGCAGTGTCGCCGGGACAGGGGCCTACGAGCAGTACTTC.

This chain joins TRBV20-1 and TRBJ2-7; no clear D. The V gene's germline CDR1 is DFQATT and CDR2 SNEGSKA (reference sequence). The V end lost 5 bases, the J end lost 6 bases, and 11 bases lay between the germline ends. The CDR3 consists of 11 residues. The CDR3 reads CSASLQVEQYF. The CDR3 region has the DNA TGCAGTGCTTCGCTCCAGGTCGAGCAGTACTTC.

This sequence joins TRBV6-1 and TRBJ1-1; TRBD1 matches 8 bases. Germline V lookup: CDR1 MNHNS, CDR2 SASEGT. The CDR3 extends over 12 amino acids. V lost 4 bases to trimming and J lost 10 bases; unmatched junction nucleotides: 5. The CDR3 spells CASSVQGAGAFF. The CDR3, as DNA: TGTGCCAGCAGTGTCCAGGGGGCCGGAGCTTTCTTT.

V is TRBV18 and J is TRBJ2-1; 9 nucleotides agree with TRBD1. CDR3 length equals 15 residues. Germline CDR1 reads KGHSH; CDR2 reads LQKENI. The V gene end was trimmed by 4 bases and the J gene end by 7 bases; junction bases not matched to a gene: 8. Here the CDR3 reads CASSHPGQGMNEQFF. The CDR3 DNA reads as TGTGCCAGCTCACACCCGGGACAGGGCATGAATGAGCAGTTCTTC.

The chain combines TRBV19 with TRBJ1-2; TRBD1 is a possible D gene (6 bases). CDR1 LNHDA and CDR2 SQIVND come from the germline V gene (reference sequence). Trimming stripped 5 bases from V and 4 bases from J, with 17 bases between. The CDR3 has 15 residues. The CDR3 nucleotides read TGTGCCAGTAGTCCTACGGGAGGGGGACTCTATGGCTACACCTTC. It encodes CASSPTGGGLYGYTF.

The table lists this clone with a few counts. The chain links TRBV30 to TRBJ2-1; a possible D gene is TRBD1 (5 bases). The V end lost 2 bases, the J end lost 0 bases, and 11 bases lay between the germline ends. The CDR3 is 15 residues long. CDR1 is GTSNPN, CDR2 SVGIG, per germline (reference sequence). CDR3 nucleotide sequence: TGTGCCTGGAGTAGGGGTCTAAGCTCCTACAATGAGCAGTTCTTC. It is translated as CAWSRGLSSYNEQFF.

The chain uses TRBV28 and TRBJ1-2, with 8 bases identical to TRBD1. Germline V lookup: CDR1 MDHEN, CDR2 SYDVKM. The CDR3 covers 13 residues. J gave up 4 bases and V 7 bases, and 5 bases lay outside the gene matches. The CDR3 is CASTTGGAYGYTF. The DNA of the CDR3 is TGTGCCAGCACCACAGGGGGGGCCTATGGCTACACCTTC.

This clone has more than one count but fewer than ten. This chain connects TRBV19 to TRBJ2-5; D may be TRBD1 (6 bases). V was trimmed by 4 bases and J by 0 bases, leaving 12 bases between them. CDR3 size: 15 residues. The germline gives CDR1 LNHDA, CDR2 SQIVND (reference sequence). CDR3 DNA sequence: TGTGCCAGTAGTACCAGGGGTCAGTACCAAGAGACCCAGTACTTC. Translating gives CASSTRGQYQETQYF. The whole variable domain, remainder taken from reference TRBV19 and TRBJ2-5, is DGGITQSPKYLFRKEGQNVTLSCEQNLNHDAMYWYRQDPGQGLRLIYYSQIVNDFQKGDIAEGYSVSREKKESFPLTVTSAQKNPTAFYLCASSTRGQYQETQYFGPGTRLLVL.

The chain is built from TRBV27 and TRBJ1-2; 9 nucleotides agree with TRBD1. This CDR3 contains 14 residues. Germline loops: CDR1 MNHEY, CDR2 SMNVEV (reference sequence). The trim removed 5 bases at V and 5 bases at J, leaving 6 bases unmatched. DNA of the CDR3: TGTGCCAGCAGTCTCGGACAGGGGCGATATGGCTACACCTTC. Protein: CASSLGQGRYGYTF.

This chain connects TRBV29-1 to TRBJ1-5; TRBD1 is a possible D gene (6 bases). V was cut by 6 bases and J by 0 bases, with 18 bases left in between. CDR1 and CDR2 (germline): SQVTM, ANQGSEA. CDR3 length: 16 residues. The CDR3 DNA sequence: TGCAGCGTGAGCACCGGGACACCCAATAGCAATCAGCCCCAGCATTTT. It specifies CSVSTGTPNSNQPQHF.

This clone appeared a single time. At one of its ends the junction is not consistent with the germline gene, which may arise from a read error. The genes are TRBV10-3 and TRBJ2-1; D uncertain. The germline gives CDR1 ENHRY, CDR2 SYGVKD. The CDR3 sequence is 13 residues long. CDR3 loop: CAINEQERNEQFF. In DNA form, the CDR3 reads TGTGCCATCAATGAGCAGGAACGCAATGAGCAGTTCTTC.

V usage is TRBV5-6 and J usage is TRBJ1-4, with D maybe TRBD1 (5 bases). From germline, CDR1 is SGHDT and CDR2 YYEEEE. This CDR3 has 14 amino acids. The V end lost 0 bases, the J end lost 5 bases, and 8 bases lay between the germline ends. The CDR3 nucleotides read TGTGCCAGCAGCTTGGGACAGAGGAATGAAAAACTGTTTTTT. Protein sequence: CASSLGQRNEKLFF.

This clone was observed once. V gene TRBV6-1 combines with J gene TRBJ2-7; possibly TRBD2 for D (7 bases). CDR1 is MNHNS, CDR2 SASEGT, per germline. The V end lost 3 bases, the J end lost 4 bases, and 13 bases lay between the germline ends. The CDR3 contains 14 residues. CDR3 nucleotide sequence: TGTGCCAGCAGTGAGGTACAGGGAGGGTACGAGCAGTACTTC. Residues: CASSEVQGGYEQYF.